The 18 T cell receptor beta chains listed next were all sequenced from one sample in a study of T cell repertoires in cytomegalovirus infection. TCRdb used MiXCR to reprocess the reads, holding one entry per CDR3 protein. Among fewer than 700,000 distinct CDR3 sequences, approximately 25% were seen once, and the ten largest hold approximately 8%. The sequenced sample consisted of CD8+ T cells from PBMCs. The receptor source for this set is a human donor in good health (CMV status not recorded). Some clones in this sample may be carry-over from other donors' samples.

As to this clonotype: This sequence may be a read error, since a much larger clone differs from it by one base. V gene TRBV29-1 combines with J gene TRBJ1-2; D is unclear. The CDR3 has 8 residues. V lost 3 bases, J lost 10 bases, and 3 bases lay in between. In germline, CDR1 is SQVTM, CDR2 ANQGSEA. The CDR3 spells CSVEDYTF. The CDR3 DNA follows: TGCAGCGTTGAGGACTACACCTTC.

This clonotype was observed at least ten times. This chain's CDR3 is CASRKEDEQFF. The CDR3 DNA is TGCGCCAGCAGAAAGGAAGATGAGCAGTTCTTC. This chain connects TRBV23-1 to TRBJ2-1; D gene unclear. TRBV23-1 is given ORF status, its function remaining uncertain. V was clipped by 6 bases and J by 8 bases, with 8 bases between them. This CDR3 is 11 amino acids long.

This chain connects TRBV29-1 to TRBJ2-7; either TRBD1 or TRBD2 may fit D (5 bases each). The V end lost 6 bases, the J end lost 5 bases, and 11 bases lay between the germline ends. There are 11 residues in the CDR3. Looked up from germline, CDR1 is SQVTM and CDR2 is ANQGSEA. CDR3 nucleotides: TGCAGCGTCGGGGCGGGCCACGAGCAGTACTTC. Its translation: CSVGAGHEQYF.

This clonotype was recorded only once. The rearrangement uses TRBV2 and TRBJ1-1, with D tentatively TRBD1 (6 bases). Germline loops: CDR1 SNHLY, CDR2 FYNNEI. V lost 7 bases and J 5 bases, leaving 11 bases between the germline ends. This CDR3 has 12 amino acids. CDR3 DNA sequence: TGTGCCAGCATAGTAGGGGGTACTGAAGCTTTCTTT. Protein: CASIVGGTEAFF. The whole variable domain, filled in from reference TRBV2 and TRBJ1-1, reads EPEVTQTPSHQVTQMGQEVILRCVPISNHLYFYWYRQILGQKVEFLVSFYNNEISEKSEIFDDQFSVERPDGSNFTLKIRSTKLEDSAMYFCASIVGGTEAFFGQGTRLTVV.

The V gene is TRBV3-1, the J gene TRBJ1-3; D remains unclear. The germline V gene encodes CDR1 LGHDT and CDR2 YNNKEL (reference sequence). V lost 0 bases and J 2 bases, leaving 8 bases between the germline ends. CDR3 size: 15 residues. CDR3 residues: CASSQDRGAGNTIYF. The CDR3 DNA reads TGTGCCAGCAGCCAAGATCGCGGGGCTGGAAACACCATATATTTT. Based on the CDR3 plus reference TRBV3-1 and TRBJ1-3, the full variable domain is DTAVSQTPKYLVTQMGNDKSIKCEQNLGHDTMYWYKQDSKKFLKIMFSYNNKELIINETVPNRFSPKSPDKAHLNLHINSLELGDSAVYFCASSQDRGAGNTIYFGEGSWLTVV.

This clonotype was counted between two and nine times. CDR3 sequence (DNA): TGTGCCACCTCGGATTGGCAAGAGACCCAGTACTTC. Amino acids: CATSDWQETQYF. V usage is TRBV19 and J usage is TRBJ2-5; D unclear. Looked up from germline, CDR1 is LNHDA and CDR2 is SQIVND (reference sequence). V was shortened by 10 bases and J by 2 bases, with 11 bases between the two germline ends. The CDR3 extends over 12 amino acids. Full variable domain (missing parts from reference TRBV19 and TRBJ2-5): DGGITQSPKYLFRKEGQNVTLSCEQNLNHDAMYWYRQDPGQGLRLIYYSQIVNDFQKGDIAEGYSVSREKKESFPLTVTSAQKNPTAFYLCATSDWQETQYFGPGTRLLVL.

This clonotype was observed at least ten times. This chain uses TRBV7-2 with TRBJ2-1, with 10 bases that match TRBD2. Per germline, CDR1 SGHTA and CDR2 FQGNSA. V lost 5 bases, J lost 4 bases, and 5 bases stayed unmatched. The CDR3 is made up of 15 amino acids. The CDR3 nucleotides read TGTGCCAGCAGCGTCAGTAGCGGGGGGTACAATGAGCAGTTCTTC. It is translated as CASSVSSGGYNEQFF.

Only a few counts were recorded for this clonotype. The chain links TRBV11-3 to TRBJ2-5, with 7 positions matching TRBD2. The CDR3 totals 15 residues. Germline CDR1 and CDR2: SGHNT and YENEEA. V shed 1 base, J shed 0 bases, and the junction held 2 bases outside the gene matches. CDR3 sequence: CASSLAGLDQETQYF. CDR3 DNA sequence: TGTGCCAGCAGCTTAGCTGGACTAGACCAAGAGACCCAGTACTTC. The full variable domain, in which reference TRBV11-3 and TRBJ2-5 provide the parts outside the CDR3, is EAGVVQSPRYKIIEKKQPVAFWCNPISGHNTLYWYLQNLGQGPELLIRYENEEAVDDSQLPKDRFSAERLKGVDSTLKIQPAELGDSAVYLCASSLAGLDQETQYFGPGTRLLVL.

This clonotype came up many times. J is TRBJ2-2 and V is TRBV11-3, with TRBD1 identical over 11 bases. Germline lookup yields CDR1 SGHNT and CDR2 YENEEA. Trimming at V came to 5 bases and at J to 5 bases, leaving 4 bases not matched to a gene. The CDR3 covers 15 residues. The CDR3 sequence is CASSNRDRGTGELFF. CDR3 bases: TGTGCCAGCAGCAACCGGGACAGGGGGACCGGGGAGCTGTTTTTT.

There are many counts of this clonotype. The CDR3, as DNA: TGTGCCAGCACCTTGGGACGGAAAAACATTCAGTACTTC. This translates into CASTLGRKNIQYF. The chain employs TRBV7-9 and TRBJ2-4, with D perhaps given as TRBD1 or TRBD2 (5 bases each). V gave up 7 bases and J gave up 4 bases, with 11 bases separating them. This CDR3 contains 13 residues. Germline V gene data show CDR1 as SEHNR and CDR2 as FQNEAQ (reference sequence). Combining the CDR3 with reference TRBV7-9 and TRBJ2-4 gives the whole variable domain DTGVSQNPRHKITKRGQNVTFRCDPISEHNRLYWYRQTLGQGPEFLTYFQNEAQLEKSRLLSDRFSAERPKGSFSTLEIQRTEQGDSAMYLCASTLGRKNIQYFGAGTRLSVL.

The J gene is TRBJ2-6, the V gene TRBV6-2 or TRBV6-3; 7 bases agree with TRBD1. The CDR3 has 18 residues. CDR1 and CDR2 (germline): MNHEY, SVGEGT. The V gene end was trimmed by 4 bases and the J gene end by 0 bases; junction bases not matched to a gene: 9. The CDR3 reads CASSSWDSFISGANVLTF. CDR3 nucleotide sequence: TGTGCCAGCAGTTCTTGGGACAGTTTCATCTCTGGGGCCAACGTCCTGACTTTC.

Ten or more counts support this clonotype. The chain carries TRBV25-1 and TRBJ1-1; D might be TRBD1 (5 bases). V lost 3 bases and J lost 5, with 10 bases in between. Germline-derived CDR1 and CDR2 are MGHDK and SYGVNS. The CDR3 runs 13 residues. Here the CDR3 DNA reads TGTGCCAGCAGTGAGGGGGTTAGGACTGAAGCTTTCTTT. Translating it yields CASSEGVRTEAFF.

The chain employs TRBV5-3 and TRBJ1-1; D call uncertain. TRBV5-3 is placed among ORFs of uncertain function. There are 13 residues in the CDR3. With 8 bases removed from V and 8 bases from J, the gap between germline ends came to 19 bases. As DNA, the CDR3 is TGTGCCAGCACCCTAATTCTGGGTGTGGAAGCTTTCTTT. Its protein is CASTLILGVEAFF.

This chain joins TRBV19 and TRBJ1-2, with D hard to call. The CDR3 is 14 residues long. Germline V gene data show CDR1 as LNHDA and CDR2 as SQIVND (reference sequence). V dropped 7 bases and J dropped 4 bases, with 16 bases sitting between them. The CDR3: CASTPGPIIYGYTF. In nucleotides, the CDR3 is TGTGCCAGTACTCCGGGCCCAATTATCTATGGCTACACCTTC.

This CDR3 reads CASSSPGVRTNEKLFF. CDR3 nucleotides: TGTGCCAGCAGTTCCCCAGGGGTTAGGACTAATGAAAAACTGTTTTTT. The chain recombines TRBV28 with TRBJ1-4; D is perhaps TRBD1 (6 bases). Germline V gives CDR1 MDHEN, CDR2 SYDVKM. With 4 bases removed from V and 2 bases from J, the gap between germline ends came to 14 bases. CDR3 length equals 16 residues.

The chain joins TRBV12-3 or TRBV12-4 to TRBJ2-3, with 9 nucleotides matching TRBD1. CDR3 size: 15 residues. V lost 6 bases and J lost 3; bases outside the gene matches: 7. CDR3 loop: CASSPTTGGTDTQYF. The CDR3 DNA follows: TGTGCCAGCAGCCCGACGACAGGGGGGACAGATACGCAGTATTTT.

The chain recombines TRBV13 with TRBJ2-5; possible D gene TRBD2, 6 bases. The germline V gene encodes CDR1 PRHDT and CDR2 FYEKMQ (reference sequence). The germline V and J ends were trimmed by 0 bases and 1 base, with 12 bases remaining between them. This CDR3 comprises 16 residues. The CDR3 loop is CASSLGGSGIQETQYF. In nucleotides, the CDR3 is TGTGCCAGCAGCTTAGGCGGTAGCGGTATCCAAGAGACCCAGTACTTC.

This clonotype was picked up many times. V usage is TRBV28 and J usage is TRBJ2-7; maybe TRBD2 (6 bases). This CDR3 comprises 14 residues. Germline CDR1 and CDR2: MDHEN and SYDVKM. V lost 4 bases and J lost 4, with 14 bases in between. The DNA for the CDR3 is TGTGCCAGCAGTTCCCCGATGGAGGGGTACGAGCAGTACGTC. Amino acids: CASSSPMEGYEQYV.